Sequencing of this T cell receptor beta chain was carried out in a study of post-analysis software for immune sequencing data. Findings and limits, study-wide: Clustering by F measure revealed strong co-clustering among samples prepared together in one batch. The normalized Chao1 diversity of multiple sclerosis patients was significantly lower than that of controls. Four to six TRBV segments (TRBV5-6, TRBV5-1 and TRBV20-1 among them) occurred more frequently in patients than in controls.

CDR1 and CDR2 from the germline V gene are MGHDK and SYGVNS. The CDR3 contains 16 residues. V was pared by 3 bases and J by 4 bases, with 17 bases between. cDNA libraries of TCR beta carried unique molecular identifiers. A population of 1 to 10 million T cells gave rise to about half a million cDNA molecules. TCRdb re-derived calls from the PCR reads in MiXCR, one entry per CDR3 protein. The data show some 890,000 distinct CDR3 sequences, 53% seen once. This clonotype has more than one count but fewer than ten. Antigen specificity is unknown. This receptor was obtained from a girl between 10 and 17 years old with multiple sclerosis. Sequencing was done on a sample of blood. The genes are TRBV25-1 and TRBJ2-3, with D perhaps TRBD1 or TRBD2 (5 bases each). The CDR3 spells CASSDKLLRESDTQYF. The CDR3 DNA follows: TGTGCCAGCAGTGACAAGCTTCTCAGGGAGTCAGATACGCAGTATTTT.